This T cell receptor beta chain is from a study of blood T cell repertoires in COVID-19. For the study at large: COVID-19 samples collected from the United States, Italy and Spain covered acute and convalescent phases.

The CDR3 has 13 residues. The germline V and J ends were trimmed by 6 bases and 2 bases, with 10 bases remaining between them. CDR1 is SEHNR, CDR2 FQNEAQ, per germline (reference sequence). As originally analysed: Amplifying reference gene primers gave estimates of nucleated cell counts. Produced via immunoSEQ multiplex PCR; TCRdb's table is partial and in-frame only. The D gene and trimming were derived from the DNA, and the V and J assignments and clone size from that table. The table lists over 200,000 clones, about nine tenths of them singletons. This sequence was found in a woman aged 55-70 years with acute or convalescent COVID-19. This chain joins TRBV7-9 and TRBJ1-2, with a possible D match to TRBD1 (5 bases). Material: peripheral blood. The CDR3 nucleotides are TGTGCCAGCAGTCTCCAGGGAAACTATGGCTACACCTTC. Translation: CASSLQGNYGYTF.